This passage covers 31 T cell receptor beta chains from one sample sequenced in a study of cytomegalovirus exposure and HLA in healthy donors. Assay used: immunoSEQ multiplex PCR; TCRdb lists only in-frame clones, some missing. The sample holds about 220,000 clones, over 80% seen once. Input material: PBMCs. The receptors originated from a woman between 18 and 30 years old in good health and CMV-seronegative.

In DNA form, the CDR3 reads TGTGCCAGCAGGCTAGCGGGAGGGGTAAATGAGCAGTTCTTC. This gives the protein CASRLAGGVNEQFF. The chain joins TRBV2 to TRBJ2-1, with 12 positions matching TRBD2. Germline V CDR1 and CDR2: SNHLY, FYNNEI. With V trimmed by 6 bases and J by 7 bases, 4 bases remained unmatched. The length of the CDR3 is 14 residues.

V and J are TRBV11-2 and TRBJ2-3, with D hard to call. V lost 1 base to trimming and J lost 11 bases, with 7 bases between them. The CDR3 runs to 11 residues. Germline CDR1 reads SGHAT; CDR2 reads FQNNGV. This chain's CDR3 is CASSLVVLQYF. The CDR3 DNA sequence: TGTGCCAGCAGCTTAGTAGTTCTGCAGTATTTT.

The chain is built from TRBV6-1 and TRBJ2-1, with 7 bases aligning to TRBD2. V lost 6 bases and J lost 4; bases outside the gene matches: 9. CDR3 length equals 15 residues. CDR1 and CDR2 (germline): MNHNS, SASEGT. CDR3 DNA: TGTGCCAGCAGGTCTCCTGGCGGGAGATACAATGAGCAGTTCTTC. This codes for CASRSPGGRYNEQFF.

This chain joins TRBV2 and TRBJ2-3; 11 bases match TRBD2. The ends lost 4 bases at V and 6 bases at J; junction bases unmatched: 12. Germline V gives CDR1 SNHLY, CDR2 FYNNEI. The CDR3 length is 17 residues. The CDR3 protein is CASSAVLAGVKRDTQYF. For the CDR3, the DNA is TGTGCCAGCAGTGCGGTACTAGCGGGAGTAAAGAGGGATACGCAGTATTTT.

To note about this clone: The sample carries other DNA sequences with the same CDR3. V is TRBV30 and J is TRBJ1-2; possible D gene TRBD1, 5 bases. Germline V lookup: CDR1 GTSNPN, CDR2 SVGIG (reference sequence). The V end lost 3 bases, the J end lost 4 bases, and 9 bases lay between the germline ends. CDR3 length: 12 amino acids. CDR3 residues: CAWRGGGYGYTF. CDR3 coding DNA: TGTGCCTGGAGGGGGGGTGGCTATGGCTACACCTTC.

The chain is built from TRBV28 and TRBJ1-6, with a possible D match to TRBD1 (5 bases). This CDR3 has 17 amino acids. With 1 base removed from V and 4 bases from J, the gap between germline ends came to 14 bases. Germline V gene lookup returns CDR1 MDHEN and CDR2 SYDVKM. The CDR3 nucleotides are TGTGCCAGCAGTTTATACTCGACGGGGGTTTATAATTCACCCCTCCACTTT. Amino acid sequence: CASSLYSTGVYNSPLHF.

This chain connects TRBV10-3 to TRBJ1-3; 8 bases line up with TRBD1. CDR3 length: 16 residues. Germline V gives CDR1 ENHRY, CDR2 SYGVKD. V trimming: 4 bases; J trimming: 0 bases; junction bases outside the gene matches: 5. CDR3 loop: CAISGGTGRSGNTIYF. In nucleotides, the CDR3 is TGTGCCATCAGTGGGGGGACAGGCCGCTCTGGAAACACCATATATTTT.

The rearrangement uses TRBV28 and TRBJ1-2; 7 nucleotides match TRBD1. The CDR3 consists of 14 residues. The V and J ends lost 8 bases and 7 bases, in that order; junction bases with no gene match: 13. Germline lookup yields CDR1 MDHEN and CDR2 SYDVKM. The chain's CDR3 is CASGQPTGAGGYTF. CDR3 DNA: TGTGCCAGCGGCCAACCAACAGGGGCGGGTGGCTACACCTTC.

The chain couples TRBV7-8 to TRBJ1-1; D perhaps matches TRBD1 (6 bases). This CDR3 comprises 16 residues. V lost 7 bases and J lost 7, with 25 bases in between. Per germline, CDR1 SGHVS and CDR2 FQNEAQ. The CDR3 nucleotides are TGTGCCAGCATCCCCGGGGCGGGGGGCGCTGGGCTTGAAGCTTTCTTT. It translates to CASIPGAGGAGLEAFF.

V usage is TRBV27 and J usage is TRBJ1-2; D is unclear. The germline V gene encodes CDR1 MNHEY and CDR2 SMNVEV (reference sequence). V was clipped by 3 bases and J by 6 bases, with 11 bases between them. This CDR3 is 13 amino acids long. Here the CDR3 DNA reads TGTGCCAGCAGTTTTCGCAGGTACGATGGCTACACCTTC. This codes for CASSFRRYDGYTF.

The chain is built from TRBV27 and TRBJ2-1; 12 bases line up with TRBD1. J lost 7 bases, V lost 3 bases, and 4 bases had no gene match. This CDR3 spans 15 amino acids. The germline CDR1 and CDR2 sequences are MNHEY and SMNVEV (reference sequence). This CDR3 is CASSFGTGGRNEQFF. The CDR3 DNA reads TGTGCCAGCAGTTTCGGGACAGGGGGCAGGAATGAGCAGTTCTTC.

The J gene is TRBJ1-1, the V gene TRBV7-9; 8 bases line up with TRBD1. Looked up from germline, CDR1 is SEHNR and CDR2 is FQNEAQ (reference sequence). The CDR3 contains 12 residues. V lost 5 bases to trimming and J lost 8 bases; unmatched junction nucleotides: 4. This chain's CDR3 is CASSTDRDEAFF. CDR3 DNA sequence: TGTGCCAGCAGCACGGACAGGGACGAAGCTTTCTTT.

The chain joins TRBV28 to TRBJ1-5; TRBD1 might be the D (6 bases). Germline CDR1 is MDHEN and CDR2 is SYDVKM. Trimming cost V 5 bases and J 3 bases, with 14 bases left between them. The CDR3 covers 15 residues. Here the CDR3 reads CASSPLQGYNQPQHF. The CDR3 coding sequence is TGTGCCAGCAGTCCTCTACAGGGATACAATCAGCCCCAGCATTTT.

The count of this clone is one. The rearrangement links TRBV28 to TRBJ2-7, with 8 bases that match TRBD2. CDR1 and CDR2 from the germline V gene are MDHEN and SYDVKM. J lost 6 bases, V lost 2 bases, and 6 bases had no gene match. This CDR3 is 14 amino acids long. DNA of the CDR3: TGTGCCAGCAGTTTAAGGCTAGCGGGCGGCGAGCAGTACTTC. Its translation: CASSLRLAGGEQYF.

This clone was detected a few times. The V call is TRBV7-6, the J call TRBJ1-2; no clear D gene. Trimming removed 1 base at V and 8 bases at J, with 11 bases between. The CDR3 loop spans 13 amino acids. In germline, CDR1 is SGHVS, CDR2 FNYEAQ. CDR3 sequence reads: CASSLGSGGGYTF. In DNA form, the CDR3 reads TGTGCCAGCAGCTTAGGATCCGGAGGCGGCTACACCTTC.

The rearrangement joins TRBV10-3 to TRBJ2-1; D is perhaps TRBD2 (6 bases). Germline V lookup: CDR1 ENHRY, CDR2 SYGVKD. Trimming stripped 8 bases from V and 5 bases from J, with 10 bases between. The CDR3 totals 12 residues. CDR3: CAISGGNNEQFF. CDR3 bases: TGTGCCATCTCTGGCGGGAACAATGAGCAGTTCTTC.

This clone was recorded once. The rearrangement joins TRBV4-1 to TRBJ2-1; 8 bases align to TRBD2. In germline, CDR1 is MGHRA, CDR2 YSYEKL. This CDR3 has 16 residues. The trim removed 5 bases at V and 2 bases at J, leaving 8 bases unmatched. The CDR3 sequence is CASSASPAGAYNEQFF. As DNA, the CDR3 is TGCGCCAGCAGCGCCTCCCCAGCGGGAGCCTACAATGAGCAGTTCTTC.

The chain recombines TRBV30 with TRBJ2-7; D is uncertain. This CDR3 contains 13 residues. Deletions cut 1 base from V and 6 bases from J, with 13 bases between. Germline CDR1 reads GTSNPN; CDR2 reads SVGIG (reference sequence). The chain's CDR3 is CAWSGTLPSEQYF. The CDR3 DNA follows: TGTGCCTGGAGTGGAACTTTGCCTTCCGAGCAGTACTTC.

This chain joins TRBV7-9 and TRBJ1-1, with 8 positions matching TRBD1. Trimming cost V 0 bases and J 4 bases; bases outside gene matches: 7. The germline V gene encodes CDR1 SEHNR and CDR2 FQNEAQ (reference sequence). This CDR3 contains 16 residues. CDR3 nucleotides: TGTGCCAGCAGCTTAGCAGACAGGGGTGAGGGCACTGAAGCTTTCTTT. It encodes CASSLADRGEGTEAFF.

V usage is TRBV5-1 and J usage is TRBJ2-1; possible D gene TRBD1, 5 bases. CDR3 length equals 12 residues. The V gene lost 2 bases and the J gene lost 7 bases, with 7 bases spanning the gap. CDR1 and CDR2 (germline): SGHRS, YFSETQ. The chain's CDR3 is CASSFGQNEQFF. CDR3 in DNA: TGCGCCAGCAGCTTCGGACAAAATGAGCAGTTCTTC.

This chain uses TRBV15 with TRBJ2-3; no reliable D call. CDR3 length: 17 amino acids. The V and J ends lost 0 bases and 4 bases respectively, with 17 bases between them. In germline, CDR1 is LNHNV, CDR2 YYDKDF (reference sequence). The CDR3 loop is CATSRDDLSDWADTQYF. The CDR3 DNA sequence: TGTGCCACCAGCAGAGATGACTTGTCTGATTGGGCAGATACGCAGTATTTT.

The chain is built from TRBV25-1 and TRBJ2-7; 7 bases align to TRBD1. The CDR3 extends over 14 amino acids. Germline CDR1 MGHDK, CDR2 SYGVNS. V shed 1 base, J shed 6 bases, and the junction held 6 bases outside the gene matches. CDR3 amino acids: CASSEFQGVIEQYF. The CDR3, as DNA: TGTGCCAGCAGTGAATTCCAGGGGGTTATCGAGCAGTACTTC.

This clone has just one count. V is TRBV6-5 and J is TRBJ1-6; D call uncertain. The CDR3 sequence is 15 residues long. In germline, CDR1 is MNHEY, CDR2 SVGAGI. Trimming pared 3 bases from V and 8 bases from J, leaving 14 bases between. CDR3 residues: CASSYTTDFYSPLHF. In nucleotides, the CDR3 is TGTGCCAGCAGTTATACTACGGACTTCTATTCACCCCTCCACTTT.

V gene TRBV6-4 combines with J gene TRBJ2-2, with a tentative D call TRBD1 (6 bases). Looked up from germline, CDR1 is MRHNA and CDR2 is SNTAGT. The V gene lost 5 bases and the J gene lost 6 bases, with 13 bases spanning the gap. The CDR3 runs 14 residues. CDR3 DNA sequence: TGTGCCAGCAGTTCTCAGACAGGTCCCGGGGAGCTGTTTTTT. It specifies CASSSQTGPGELFF.

A single count supports this clone. CDR3 amino acids: CASLDFYGTEAFF. As DNA, the CDR3 is TGCGCCAGCCTAGATTTTTATGGCACTGAAGCTTTCTTT. The rearrangement uses TRBV5-1 and TRBJ1-1; D gene uncertain. Germline V gene data show CDR1 as SGHRS and CDR2 as YFSETQ. Trimming took 7 bases from V and 4 from J, leaving 14 bases between them. The CDR3 runs to 13 residues. The variable domain in full, with the rest retrieved from reference TRBV5-1 and TRBJ1-1, is KAGVTQTPRYLIKTRGQQVTLSCSPISGHRSVSWYQQTPGQGLQFLFEYFSETQRNKGNFPGRFSGRQFSNSRSEMNVSTLELGDSALYLCASLDFYGTEAFFGQGTRLTVV.

V usage is TRBV7-8 and J usage is TRBJ2-2; 11 bases align to TRBD2. The CDR3 is made up of 17 amino acids. V lost 2 bases, J lost 5 bases, and 7 bases stayed unmatched. The germline CDR1 and CDR2 sequences are SGHVS and FQNEAQ. The CDR3 bases are TGTGCCAGCAGCTTACGGCTAGCGGGAGGTGAGACCGGGGAGCTGTTTTTT. Protein sequence: CASSLRLAGGETGELFF.

The genes are TRBV10-3 and TRBJ2-2; 7 bases fit TRBD2. The V gene's germline CDR1 is ENHRY and CDR2 SYGVKD. The CDR3 sequence is 12 residues long. J lost 7 bases, V lost 6 bases, and 2 bases had no gene match. CDR3 DNA sequence: TGTGCCATCAGGGGAGGGATCGGGGAGCTGTTTTTT. Translating it yields CAIRGGIGELFF.

V is TRBV5-1 and J is TRBJ1-2; D perhaps matches TRBD1 (6 bases). V was trimmed by 3 bases and J by 4 bases, leaving 13 bases between them. CDR1 and CDR2 (germline): SGHRS, YFSETQ. This CDR3 region has 14 residues. The CDR3 spells CASSSGRGAYGYTF. Written as DNA, the CDR3 is TGCGCCAGCAGCTCAGGGCGGGGGGCCTATGGCTACACCTTC.

The genes are TRBV7-8 and TRBJ2-5; 14 nucleotides align to TRBD2. Trimming cost V 5 bases and J 4 bases; bases outside gene matches: 6. The CDR3 consists of 16 residues. Germline CDR1 and CDR2: SGHVS and FQNEAQ. Here the CDR3 DNA reads TGTGCCAGCAGCCGCAGGACTAGCGGGAGGAGAGAGACCCAGTACTTC. Protein sequence: CASSRRTSGRRETQYF.

CDR3 region: CASSEHRSRTGAYEQYF. The CDR3, as DNA: TGTGCCAGCAGTGAACATCGTTCCAGGACAGGGGCCTACGAGCAGTACTTC. The V gene is TRBV6-1, the J gene TRBJ2-7; 9 positions match TRBD1. The CDR3 is 17 residues long. Germline-derived CDR1 and CDR2 are MNHNS and SASEGT. After removal of 2 bases from V and 2 bases from J, the junction contained 10 bases not matched to a gene.

The chain joins TRBV10-2 to TRBJ2-3, with 8 bases matching TRBD2. Per germline, CDR1 WSHSY and CDR2 SAAADI. The CDR3 extends over 15 amino acids. The ends lost 6 bases at V and 0 bases at J; junction bases unmatched: 5. The CDR3 DNA sequence: TGCGCCAGCAGCCTAAGCGGGAGTAGCACAGATACGCAGTATTTT. Residues: CASSLSGSSTDTQYF.